This T cell receptor beta chain was retrieved from a study of T-cell memory formation after mild COVID-19. Study results and limitations: For contracting clones, CD4+ ones sat mainly in CM and EM, CD8+ in EMRA.

Trimming pared 1 base from V and 1 base from J, leaving 8 bases between. The CDR3 is 15 amino acids. Germline V lookup: CDR1 SGHTA, CDR2 FQGNSA. On this clonotype itself: Its antigen is undetermined.

Via MiXCR, TCRdb re-called the 5' RACE reads, giving one row per CDR3 protein. The sample holds around 430,000 distinct CDR3 sequences, approximately 15% seen once. Sequenced material: PBMCs or a T cell subset sorted from them (not recorded which). V usage is TRBV7-2 and J usage is TRBJ1-5; D remains unclear. The TCR comes from a man younger than 30 who had mild COVID-19 (a few samples of this study predate the infection). Cell type and time point are not known. The CDR3 loop is CASSLERGSNQPQHF. Written as DNA, the CDR3 is TGTGCCAGCAGCTTAGAACGAGGGAGCAATCAGCCCCAGCATTTT. The whole variable domain, remainder taken from reference TRBV7-2 and TRBJ1-5, is GAGVSQSPSNKVTEKGKDVELRCDPISGHTALYWYRQSLGQGLEFLIYFQGNSAPDKSGLPSDRFSAERTGGSVSTLTIQRTQQEDSAVYLCASSLERGSNQPQHFGDGTRLSIL.